These T cell receptor beta chains were read from a single sample in a study of spatial heterogeneity in lung cancer. TCRdb passed the 5' RACE reads through MiXCR, listing each CDR3 protein once. The table includes around 8,900 distinct CDR3 sequences, about 2.7% detected once. Sequences were derived from lung tumor tissue, sampled at surgery. All receptors derive from a male donor with early-stage non-small cell lung cancer. Both conserved end residues are part of each CDR3. Fields, in order: V gene, D gene, clone size, J gene, CDR3 DNA, CDR3 protein. D genes are given only for firm matches. Not every row has a clone size; where given, it reads once, few, many or a size class.

TRBV9,TRBD2,medium-sized,TRBJ2-7,TGTGCCAGCAGCGCCGACTCCCGGACTAGCGGACCAAGCTCCTACGAGCAGTACTTC,CASSADSRTSGPSSYEQYF
TRBV7-2,.,many,TRBJ2-7,TGTGCCAGCAGCTTTCCGCAAAGCTCCTACGAGCAGTACTTC,CASSFPQSSYEQYF
TRBV5-5,TRBD2,medium-sized,TRBJ2-5,TGTGCCAGCAGCTTCTCTAGCGGGGGGGCTCAGACCCAGTACTTC,CASSFSSGGAQTQYF
TRBV28,TRBD1,medium-sized,TRBJ2-7,TGTGCCAGCAGCCCACAGGGGACAACCTACGAGCAGTACTTC,CASSPQGTTYEQYF
TRBV10-3,.,many,TRBJ1-5,TGTGCCACCGGTACGGGGGGCAGTCAGCCCCAGCATTTT,CATGTGGSQPQHF
TRBV29-1,.,many,TRBJ1-1,TGCAGCGCCTCGTCCCTTCGGGACACTGAAGCTTTCTTT,CSASSLRDTEAFF
TRBV20-1,.,many,TRBJ1-3,TGCAGTCCTCAGGGACCCGGAAACACCATATATTTT,CSPQGPGNTIYF
TRBV30,.,many,TRBJ2-7,TGTGCCTGGAGTGTACCCTACGAGCAGTACTTC,CAWSVPYEQYF
TRBV28,TRBD1,medium-sized,TRBJ2-7,TGTGCCAGCGGGGAACACAGGGGGATGGGTCGGGGCGAGCAGTACTTC,CASGEHRGMGRGEQYF
TRBV29-1,.,many,TRBJ1-4,TGCAGCGCCACAGGGAGGACTAATGAAAAACTGTTTTTT,CSATGRTNEKLFF
TRBV12-3/TRBV12-4,TRBD1,many,TRBJ2-5,TGTGCCAGCAATCTCAGGGGGATTAAGGAGACCCAGTACTTC,CASNLRGIKETQYF
TRBV5-1,TRBD2,many,TRBJ2-1,TGCGCCAGCAGCTTGGAAGCGGGGGGACGACAGAATGAGCAGTTCTTC,CASSLEAGGRQNEQFF
TRBV7-9,.,medium-sized,TRBJ2-1,TGTGCCAGCAGCTTAGGTCGCCTCAATGAGCAGTTCTTC,CASSLGRLNEQFF
TRBV12-3/TRBV12-4,.,many,TRBJ1-2,TGTGCCAGCAGGGTCGGGAGCTATGGCTACACCTTC,CASRVGSYGYTF
TRBV12-3/TRBV12-4,TRBD1,few,TRBJ1-1,TGTGCCAGCAGTTCCAGGGGGGGTTCCACTGAAGCTTTCTTT,CASSSRGGSTEAFF
TRBV5-1,.,many,TRBJ2-6,TGCGCCAGCAGCTTGGCCGGGGGTGGTTCTGGGGCCAACGTCCTGACTTTC,CASSLAGGGSGANVLTF
TRBV25-1,TRBD1,medium-sized,TRBJ1-2,TGTGCCAGCAGTGAGTCCAACCGGGACAGTTATGGCTACACCTTC,CASSESNRDSYGYTF
TRBV6-2/TRBV6-3,.,many,TRBJ1-2,TGTGCCAGCAGTGACCGGACGTCCTCCTATGGCTACACCTTC,CASSDRTSSYGYTF
TRBV11-2,.,many,TRBJ2-2,TGTGCCAGCACCCTACTCTCTACGAACACCGGGGAGCTGTTTTTT,CASTLLSTNTGELFF
TRBV28,.,many,TRBJ1-2,TGTGCCAGCAGTGACCGAGCTGGCAATGGCTACACCTTC,CASSDRAGNGYTF
TRBV3-1,.,many,TRBJ1-6,TGTGCCAGCAGCCAAGATCTACTTTCACCCCTCCACTTT,CASSQDLLSPLHF
TRBV18,.,medium-sized,TRBJ2-7,TGTGCCAGCTCACCTGGAGTTCCCGAGCAGTACTTC,CASSPGVPEQYF
TRBV7-8,.,medium-sized,TRBJ1-1,TGTGCCGGCACCCCCATATTGAACACTGAAGCTTTCTTT,CAGTPILNTEAFF
TRBV27,.,many,TRBJ1-5,TGTGCCAGCAGTTTACAGGGCTCCTATCAGCCCCAGCATTTT,CASSLQGSYQPQHF
TRBV18,.,many,TRBJ1-1,TGTGCCAGCTCACCACGGGGGGCCTACATGAACACTGAAGCTTTCTTT,CASSPRGAYMNTEAFF
TRBV5-4,TRBD1,many,TRBJ2-5,TGTGCCAGCAGCTATCCGGCGGGACAGGGGCAAGAGACCCAGTACTTC,CASSYPAGQGQETQYF
TRBV7-2,TRBD1,many,TRBJ1-2,TGTGCCAGCAGCTTAGGAGGTGGGACAGGGGGCCATGGCTACACCTTC,CASSLGGGTGGHGYTF
TRBV7-9,.,many,TRBJ1-2,TGTGCCAGCAGCCCCGGACGGATCTATGGCTACACCTTC,CASSPGRIYGYTF
TRBV4-2,.,medium-sized,TRBJ2-1,TGTGCCAGCAGCCAAGTGGGCCAGGGCTACAATGAGCAGTTCTTC,CASSQVGQGYNEQFF
TRBV7-2,.,.,TRBJ1-1,TGTGCCAGCAGCTTAGAAGGCAACATGAACACTGAAGCTTTCTTT,CASSLEGNMNTEAFF
TRBV7-8,.,many,TRBJ2-5,TGTGCCAGCGGGGGGACAGCAGAGACCCAGTACTTC,CASGGTAETQYF
TRBV5-6,.,many,TRBJ2-7,TGTGCCAGTACAGGGATCTACGAGCAGTACTTC,CASTGIYEQYF